This T cell receptor (beta chain) was profiled in a study of response to subunit inactivated influenza vaccine. One entry per CDR3 protein, called by TCRdb with MiXCR from the RT-PCR reads. The repertoire consists of about 650,000 distinct CDR3 sequences, with around 15% occurring once and the leading ten covering less than 9%. With 3 bases clipped from V and 3 bases from J, the junction kept 3 bases outside the gene matches. CDR1 DFQATT and CDR2 SNEGSKA come from the germline V gene (reference sequence). The CDR3 totals 13 residues. Study results and caveats: Researchers suggested that each seasonal influenza vaccination recruits few new T cells.

Comments on this clonotype: Its antigen is currently unknown.

The TCR originated in a man aged 45 to 65 who received an inactivated influenza vaccine. This chain connects TRBV20-1 to TRBJ2-5; TRBD2 matches at 8 bases. The starting material was PBMCs from blood, obtained around 14 days before vaccination. This CDR3 reads CSARILAEETQYF. In nucleotides, the CDR3 is TGCAGTGCTAGGATACTAGCGGAAGAGACCCAGTACTTC.